This T cell receptor beta chain was documented in a study of OX40 agonist ivuxolimab in advanced cancers. TCRdb's table, derived via immunoSEQ multiplex PCR, lists solely in-frame clones and lacks some. The repertoire includes roughly 74,000 clones, around 92% of them detected once, and 7% to 9.5% sits in the top ten. This CDR3 contains 15 residues. Germline loops: CDR1 MNHEY, CDR2 SVGAGI. V dropped 7 bases and J dropped 0 bases, with 15 bases sitting between them. The chain carries TRBV6-5 and TRBJ1-1; D is unresolved. The sequence derives from an adult with an advanced solid tumor such as melanoma, head and neck, liver or kidney cancer. The specimen comprised CD4+ or CD8+ T cells sorted from blood, sampled in a trial of the OX40 agonist ivuxolimab. The DNA of the CDR3 is TGTGCCAGCACCTTAGGGTACGGATTGAACACTGAAGCTTTCTTT. Amino acids: CASTLGYGLNTEAFF.